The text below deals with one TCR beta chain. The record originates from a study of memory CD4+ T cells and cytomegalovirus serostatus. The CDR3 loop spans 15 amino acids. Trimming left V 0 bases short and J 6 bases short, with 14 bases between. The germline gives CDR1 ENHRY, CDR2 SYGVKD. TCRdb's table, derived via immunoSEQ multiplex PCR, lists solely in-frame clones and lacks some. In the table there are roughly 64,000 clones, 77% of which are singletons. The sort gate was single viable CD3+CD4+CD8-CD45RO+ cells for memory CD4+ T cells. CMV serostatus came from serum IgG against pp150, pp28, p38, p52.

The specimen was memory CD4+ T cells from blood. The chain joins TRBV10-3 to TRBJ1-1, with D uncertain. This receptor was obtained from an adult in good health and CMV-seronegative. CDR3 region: CAISESGSFSPEAFF. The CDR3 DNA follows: TGTGCCATCAGTGAGTCAGGGTCCTTTAGCCCTGAAGCTTTCTTT.